The 4 T cell receptor beta chains listed next were all sequenced from one sample in a study of blood T cell repertoires in COVID-19. Assay: immunoSEQ multiplex PCR; the TCRdb copy retains only in-frame clones and omits some. The table records 70,000 to 95,000 clones, 75% to 85% of them present only once. The material sequenced was peripheral blood. The receptors were gathered from a human donor in a cohort sampled during active COVID-19.

This chain joins TRBV10-2 and TRBJ1-1; D is ambiguous. V lost 0 bases and J 5 bases, leaving 13 bases between the germline ends. CDR1 WSHSY and CDR2 SAAADI come from the germline V gene. This CDR3 is 15 amino acids long. The CDR3 DNA follows: TGCGCCAGCAGTGAGTCCAACCGAGGGAAGACTGAAGCTTTCTTT. This translates into CASSESNRGKTEAFF.

The chain employs TRBV25-1 and TRBJ2-7, with 11 bases lining up with TRBD1. Germline assignment: CDR1 MGHDK and CDR2 SYGVNS. V shed 4 bases and J 5 bases; nucleotides not matched to a gene: 4. The CDR3 extends over 14 amino acids. CDR3 residues: CASSGWTGGDEQYF. Here the CDR3 DNA reads TGTGCCAGCAGTGGGTGGACAGGGGGCGACGAGCAGTACTTC.

The chain is built from TRBV21-1 and TRBJ2-6; the DNA was not used to check the table's D call, TRBD1. TRBV21-1 is given as a pseudogene. The CDR3 has 18 amino acids. CDR3 sequence: CASSKTSGGWTGANVLTF. CDR3 bases: TGTGCCAGCAGCAAAACAAGTGGGGGCTGGACTGGGGCCAACGTCCTGACTTTC.

This chain links TRBV30 with TRBJ1-4; 10 nucleotides match TRBD1. Per the germline V gene, CDR1 is GTSNPN and CDR2 is SVGIG (reference sequence). The ends lost 0 bases at V and 7 bases at J; junction bases unmatched: 8. The CDR3 has 16 residues. As DNA, the CDR3 is TGTGCCTGGAGTGTACGCGACAGGGGGCCGGTTGAAAAACTGTTTTTT. Translating it yields CAWSVRDRGPVEKLFF.